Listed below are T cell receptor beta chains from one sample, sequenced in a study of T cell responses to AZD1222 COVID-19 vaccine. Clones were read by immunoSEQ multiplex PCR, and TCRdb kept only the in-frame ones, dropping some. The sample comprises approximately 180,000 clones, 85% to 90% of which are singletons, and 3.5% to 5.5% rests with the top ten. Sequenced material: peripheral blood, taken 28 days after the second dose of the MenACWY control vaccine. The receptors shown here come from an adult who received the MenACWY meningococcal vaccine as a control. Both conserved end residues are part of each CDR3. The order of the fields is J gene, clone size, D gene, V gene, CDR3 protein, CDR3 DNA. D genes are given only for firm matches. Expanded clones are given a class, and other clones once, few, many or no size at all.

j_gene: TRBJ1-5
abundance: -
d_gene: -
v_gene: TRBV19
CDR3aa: CASSIEPGEEPQHF
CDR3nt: TGTGCCAGTAGTATAGAGCCAGGGGAGGAGCCCCAGCATTTT

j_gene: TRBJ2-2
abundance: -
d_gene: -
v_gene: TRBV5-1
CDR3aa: CASSLLDSTGELFF
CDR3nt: TGCGCCAGCAGCTTGCTGGACAGCACCGGGGAGCTGTTTTTT

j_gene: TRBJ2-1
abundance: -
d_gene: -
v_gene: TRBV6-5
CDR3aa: CASSYSSPYNEQFF
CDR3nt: TGTGCCAGCAGTTACTCCTCGCCCTACAATGAGCAGTTCTTC

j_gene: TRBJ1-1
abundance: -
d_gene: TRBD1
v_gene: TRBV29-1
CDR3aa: CSANSGTGTEAFF
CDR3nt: TGCAGCGCGAACTCCGGGACAGGGACTGAAGCTTTCTTT

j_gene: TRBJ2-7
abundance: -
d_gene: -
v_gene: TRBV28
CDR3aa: CASSLSRGEQYF
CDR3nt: TGTGCCAGCAGTTTGTCGAGGGGCGAGCAGTACTTC

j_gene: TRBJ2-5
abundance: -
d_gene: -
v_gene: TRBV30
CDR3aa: CASGQKYQETQYF
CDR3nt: TGTGCCTCCGGACAAAAGTACCAAGAGACCCAGTACTTC

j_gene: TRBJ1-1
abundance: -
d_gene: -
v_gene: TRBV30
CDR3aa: CAWSPQGFTEAFF
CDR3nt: TGTGCCTGGAGTCCCCAGGGCTTCACTGAAGCTTTCTTT

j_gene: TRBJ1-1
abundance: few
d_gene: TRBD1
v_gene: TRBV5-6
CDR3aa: CASSFPYTGGRNTEAFF
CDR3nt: TGTGCCAGCAGCTTCCCCTACACAGGGGGTAGGAACACTGAAGCTTTCTTT

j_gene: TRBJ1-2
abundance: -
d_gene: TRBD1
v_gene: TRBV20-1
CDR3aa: CSKQGTYTF
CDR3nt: TGCAGTAAACAGGGGACCTACACCTTC

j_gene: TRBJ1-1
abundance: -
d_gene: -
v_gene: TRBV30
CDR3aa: CAWSGHMNTEAFF
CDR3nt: TGTGCCTGGAGTGGGCACATGAACACTGAAGCTTTCTTT

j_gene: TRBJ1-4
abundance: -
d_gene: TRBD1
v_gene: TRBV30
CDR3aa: CAWALDRDEKLFF
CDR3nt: TGTGCCTGGGCTTTGGACAGGGATGAAAAACTGTTTTTT

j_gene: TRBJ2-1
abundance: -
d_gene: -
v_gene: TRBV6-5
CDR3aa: CASSPRQANEQFF
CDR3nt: TGTGCCAGCAGTCCTCGCCAAGCGAATGAGCAGTTCTTC

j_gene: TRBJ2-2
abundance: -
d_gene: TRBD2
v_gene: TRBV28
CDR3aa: CASRGEGSGELFF
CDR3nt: TGTGCCAGCAGGGGGGAGGGTTCCGGGGAGCTGTTTTTT

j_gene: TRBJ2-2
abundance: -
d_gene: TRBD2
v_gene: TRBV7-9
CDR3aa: CASSRLAAVNTGELFF
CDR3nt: TGTGCCAGCAGCCGACTAGCGGCTGTGAACACCGGGGAGCTGTTTTTT

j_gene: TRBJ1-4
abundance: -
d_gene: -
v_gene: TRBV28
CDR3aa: CASSLPPRVEKLFF
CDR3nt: TGTGCCAGCAGTTTACCGCCCCGAGTTGAAAAACTGTTTTTT

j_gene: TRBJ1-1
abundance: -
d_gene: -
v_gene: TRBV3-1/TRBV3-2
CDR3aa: CASSWNRGEAFF
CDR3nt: TGTGCCAGCAGCTGGAACCGGGGGGAAGCTTTCTTT

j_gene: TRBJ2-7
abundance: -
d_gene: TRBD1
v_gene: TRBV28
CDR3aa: CASSLPGQGGYEQYF
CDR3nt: TGTGCCAGCAGTTTACCAGGACAGGGTGGCTACGAGCAGTACTTC

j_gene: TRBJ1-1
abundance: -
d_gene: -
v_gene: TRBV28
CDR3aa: CASSLHHSGPPGGTEAFF
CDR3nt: TGTGCCAGCAGTTTACACCATTCCGGGCCCCCGGGAGGCACTGAAGCTTTCTTT

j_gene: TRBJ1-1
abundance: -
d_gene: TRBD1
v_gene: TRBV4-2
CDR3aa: CASSQGEGRQGGGHTEAFF
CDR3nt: TGTGCCAGCAGCCAAGGGGAAGGGAGACAGGGAGGAGGCCACACTGAAGCTTTCTTT

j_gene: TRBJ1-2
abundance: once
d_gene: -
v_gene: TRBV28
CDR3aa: CASSLAAGYGNYTF
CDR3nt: TGTGCCAGCAGTTTAGCGGCAGGGTACGGAAACTACACCTTC

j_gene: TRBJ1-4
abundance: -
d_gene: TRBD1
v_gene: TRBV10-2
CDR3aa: CASCRQGGNEKLFF
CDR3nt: TGCGCCAGCTGCCGCCAGGGGGGCAATGAAAAACTGTTTTTT

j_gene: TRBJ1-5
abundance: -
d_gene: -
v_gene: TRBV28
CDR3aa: CASLPGGRVQPQHF
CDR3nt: TGTGCCAGCTTACCTGGAGGGAGGGTCCAGCCCCAGCATTTT

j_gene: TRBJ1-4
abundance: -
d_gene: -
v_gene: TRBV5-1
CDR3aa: CASSLRESTNEKLFF
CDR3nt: TGCGCCAGCAGCTTGAGGGAATCAACTAATGAAAAACTGTTTTTT

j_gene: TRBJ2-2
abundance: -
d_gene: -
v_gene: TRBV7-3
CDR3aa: CASSSTGGSKTGELFF
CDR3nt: TGTGCCAGCAGCTCAACCGGGGGTTCGAAAACCGGGGAGCTGTTTTTT

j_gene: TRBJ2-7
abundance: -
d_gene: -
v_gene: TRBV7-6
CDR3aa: CASGQTYEQYF
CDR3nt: TGTGCCAGCGGCCAGACCTACGAGCAGTACTTC

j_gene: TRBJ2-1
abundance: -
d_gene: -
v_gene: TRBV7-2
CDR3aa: CASSLGWLAEQFF
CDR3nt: TGTGCCAGCAGCTTAGGCTGGTTAGCGGAGCAGTTCTTC

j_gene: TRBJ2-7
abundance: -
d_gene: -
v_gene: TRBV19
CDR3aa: CASSIQGSVEQYF
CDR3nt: TGTGCCAGTAGTATTCAGGGCTCGGTGGAGCAGTACTTC

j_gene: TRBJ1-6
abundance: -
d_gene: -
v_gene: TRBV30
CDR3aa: CAWSAVGYSPLHF
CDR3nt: TGTGCCTGGAGTGCGGTGGGGTATTCACCCCTCCACTTT

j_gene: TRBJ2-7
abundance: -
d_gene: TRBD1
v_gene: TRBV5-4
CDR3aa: CASSLTGTGVGEQYF
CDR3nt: TGTGCCAGCAGCTTGACCGGGACAGGGGTGGGCGAGCAGTACTTC

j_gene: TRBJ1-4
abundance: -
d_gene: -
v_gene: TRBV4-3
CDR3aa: CASSPGGSRKLFF
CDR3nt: TGCGCCAGCAGCCCTGGGGGCTCCCGGAAACTGTTTTTT

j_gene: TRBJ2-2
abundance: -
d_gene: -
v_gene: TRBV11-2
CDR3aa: CASSLKTRGGELFF
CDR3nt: TGTGCCAGCAGCTTAAAGACTAGAGGCGGGGAGCTGTTTTTT

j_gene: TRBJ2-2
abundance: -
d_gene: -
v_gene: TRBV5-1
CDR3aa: CASSLHRAGELFF
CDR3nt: TGCGCCAGCAGCTTGCATCGGGCCGGGGAGCTGTTTTTT

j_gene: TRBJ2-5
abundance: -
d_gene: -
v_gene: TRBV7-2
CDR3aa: CASSLEVQTQYF
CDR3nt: TGTGCCAGCAGCTTAGAGGTGCAGACCCAGTACTTC

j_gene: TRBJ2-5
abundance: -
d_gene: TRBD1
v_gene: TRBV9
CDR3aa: CASSVENRGGETQYF
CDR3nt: TGTGCCAGCAGCGTAGAAAACAGGGGTGGGGAGACCCAGTACTTC